These 32 T cell receptor beta chains came from one sample sequenced in a study of shared clonotypes between healthy human individuals. Repertoires were generated with immunoSEQ multiplex PCR, while TCRdb's copy carries only in-frame clones and drops some. The sample yields around 1.1 million clones, about 72% seen once. What was sequenced was memory CD4+ T cells from PBMCs. Noted subset: CD45RA-negative fraction. All receptors come from a man aged 18 to 29 in good health. Some clones in this sample may be carry-over from other donors' samples.

This rearrangement joins TRBV14 to TRBJ2-5; 13 bases map to TRBD2. Germline V CDR1 and CDR2: SGHDN, FVKESK. V lost 4 bases, J lost 5 bases, and 13 bases stayed unmatched. This CDR3 is 18 amino acids long. CDR3 bases: TGTGCCAGCAGCCTTCACCTGGGACTAGCGGGAATAGGGGAGACCCAGTACTTC. Its translation: CASSLHLGLAGIGETQYF.

Concerning this clone: Relative to the germline gene, one junction end is altered; a read error may explain this. V gene TRBV6-6 combines with J gene TRBJ2-7; a possible D gene is TRBD2 (5 bases). The germline V gene has CDR1 MNHNY and CDR2 SVGAGI (reference sequence). CDR3 length equals 13 residues. In DNA form, the CDR3 reads TGTGCTAGCACCAAGGGAGATAACTACGAGCAGTACTTC. Translation gives CASTKGDNYEQYF.

In this sample, this clone turned up a few times. The sample holds other DNA sequences that translate to the same CDR3. The chain employs TRBV30 and TRBJ1-3; a weak D match, TRBD1 (6 bases). Trimming cost V 4 bases and J 0 bases, with 10 bases left between them. The germline V gene encodes CDR1 GTSNPN and CDR2 SVGIG (reference sequence). The CDR3 runs to 14 residues. CDR3 protein: CAWTTGFSGNTIYF. Here the CDR3 DNA reads TGTGCCTGGACGACAGGCTTCTCTGGAAACACCATATATTTT.

A note on this clone: Within the sample, other DNA sequences also encode this same CDR3. The J gene is TRBJ1-4, the V gene TRBV28; perhaps TRBD1 as D (5 bases). CDR3 size: 13 residues. V was clipped by 7 bases and J by 3 bases, with 9 bases between them. Germline assignment: CDR1 MDHEN and CDR2 SYDVKM. CDR3 sequence: CASTGGANEKLFF. Written as DNA, the CDR3 is TGTGCCAGCACCGGAGGGGCTAATGAAAAACTGTTTTTT.

This clone was found a few times. The chain has TRBV28 and TRBJ2-5; 7 bases align to TRBD2. The CDR3 length is 17 residues. The V gene end was trimmed by 2 bases and the J gene end by 0 bases; junction bases not matched to a gene: 9. CDR1 is MDHEN and CDR2 is SYDVKM in the germline V gene. CDR3 region: CASSLPYPTSDQETQYF. In DNA form, the CDR3 reads TGTGCCAGCAGTTTACCTTACCCCACTAGCGACCAAGAGACCCAGTACTTC.

This chain connects TRBV6-6 to TRBJ1-1; D gene ambiguous. CDR3 length: 12 residues. V was cut by 2 bases and J by 13 bases, with 14 bases left in between. In germline, CDR1 is MNHNY, CDR2 SVGAGI (reference sequence). CDR3 protein: CASSYNQDEDFF. Here the CDR3 DNA reads TGTGCCAGCAGTTACAATCAGGATGAGGATTTCTTT.

The rearrangement links TRBV7-2 to TRBJ1-1; TRBD1 matches 9 bases. With V trimmed by 2 bases and J by 4 bases, 8 bases remained unmatched. The CDR3 spans 16 residues. Germline CDR1 and CDR2: SGHTA and FQGNSA. The CDR3 nucleotides are TGTGCCAGCAGCTTATGGACAGGGGAAGTCGGCACTGAAGCTTTCTTT. Protein: CASSLWTGEVGTEAFF.

The CDR3 region is CASGWMGQGGLRGGYTF. The CDR3 DNA reads TGTGCTAGTGGTTGGATGGGACAGGGTGGGTTAAGAGGCGGCTACACCTTC. The chain couples TRBV12-5 to TRBJ1-2; 9 nucleotides agree with TRBD1. V lost 4 bases and J lost 8; bases outside the gene matches: 17. The CDR3 runs to 17 residues. Germline V gene sequence: CDR1 LGHNT, CDR2 FRNRAP. The variable domain in full, with the rest retrieved from reference TRBV12-5 and TRBJ1-2, is DARVTQTPRHKVTEMGQEVTMRCQPILGHNTVFWYRQTMMQGLELLAYFRNRAPLDDSGMPKDRFSAEMPDATLATLKIQPSEPRDSAVYFCASGWMGQGGLRGGYTFGSGTRLTVV.

The chain carries TRBV27 and TRBJ1-2, with TRBD1 as a possible D gene (5 bases). V lost 4 bases to trimming and J lost 4 bases, with 19 bases between them. The CDR3 totals 16 residues. The germline CDR1 and CDR2 sequences are MNHEY and SMNVEV (reference sequence). The DNA of the CDR3 is TGTGCCAGCAGTTCAGGATTACTGGGACCTCTCTATGGCTACACCTTC. This translates into CASSSGLLGPLYGYTF.

This chain uses TRBV28 with TRBJ2-2; TRBD1 matches 10 bases. The CDR3 loop spans 16 amino acids. CDR1 and CDR2 (germline): MDHEN, SYDVKM. Trimming at V came to 3 bases and at J to 4 bases, leaving 5 bases not matched to a gene. Here the CDR3 reads CASSLFDRGLTGELFF. The CDR3 DNA reads as TGTGCCAGCAGTTTGTTTGACAGGGGGCTCACCGGGGAGCTGTTTTTT.

The chain carries TRBV5-1 and TRBJ2-5; 10 bases line up with TRBD1. The CDR3 consists of 15 residues. Germline CDR1 and CDR2: SGHRS and YFSETQ. V lost 0 bases and J lost 5; bases outside the gene matches: 4. The CDR3 here is CASSLAGTGDETQYF. The CDR3 nucleotides are TGCGCCAGCAGCTTGGCCGGGACAGGGGATGAGACCCAGTACTTC.

V usage is TRBV5-4 and J usage is TRBJ1-2, with TRBD1 as a possible D gene (6 bases). Germline V lookup: CDR1 SGHNT, CDR2 YYREEE (reference sequence). The CDR3 totals 13 residues. Trimming stripped 4 bases from V and 3 bases from J, with 10 bases between. In DNA form, the CDR3 reads TGTGCCAGCAGCCCGGGGGCATACTATGGCTACACCTTC. It is translated as CASSPGAYYGYTF.

This clone was counted only a few times. The V gene is TRBV28, the J gene TRBJ1-2, with D unresolved. CDR1 is MDHEN and CDR2 is SYDVKM in the germline V gene. Trimming took 7 bases from V and 0 from J, leaving 6 bases between them. This CDR3 is 12 amino acids long. The chain's CDR3 is CASKSTNYGYTF. The CDR3 coding sequence is TGTGCCAGCAAAAGTACTAACTATGGCTACACCTTC.

This clone showed up just once. The chain couples TRBV14 to TRBJ2-1; 8 nucleotides agree with TRBD1. The CDR3 extends over 15 amino acids. V lost 6 bases and J lost 4; bases outside the gene matches: 8. Per germline, CDR1 SGHDN and CDR2 FVKESK. The CDR3 here is CASSEAGGRYNEQFF. The CDR3 nucleotides read TGTGCCAGCAGTGAAGCAGGGGGCCGGTACAATGAGCAGTTCTTC.

This chain uses TRBV28 with TRBJ2-6; D gene ambiguous. Deletions cut 10 bases from V and 4 bases from J, with 17 bases between. The CDR3 spans 15 residues. Germline-derived CDR1 and CDR2 are MDHEN and SYDVKM. The CDR3 coding sequence is TGTGCCACCGAGACCGCCGTGGGAGGGGCCAACGTCCTGACTTTC. Protein sequence: CATETAVGGANVLTF. The full variable domain, its missing parts supplied by reference TRBV28 and TRBJ2-6, is DVKVTQSSRYLVKRTGEKVFLECVQDMDHENMFWYRQDPGLGLRLIYFSYDVKMKEKGDIPEGYSVSREKKERFSLILESASTNQTSMYLCATETAVGGANVLTFGAGSRLTVL.

A single count supports this clone. The genes are TRBV5-1 and TRBJ2-3, with a possible D match to TRBD2 (5 bases). The CDR3 sequence is 14 residues long. In germline, CDR1 is SGHRS, CDR2 YFSETQ. Trimming pared 2 bases from V and 3 bases from J, leaving 10 bases between. DNA of the CDR3: TGCGCCAGCAGCTTTGTGGGGAGAACAGATACGCAGTATTTT. This gives the protein CASSFVGRTDTQYF.

The chain recombines TRBV10-1 with TRBJ2-5, with 9 bases fitting TRBD2. This CDR3 contains 16 residues. V was pared by 4 bases and J by 5 bases, with 11 bases of the junction left unmatched. Germline-derived CDR1 and CDR2 are WNHNN and SYGVQD (reference sequence). CDR3 sequence reads: CASSVGIAGAGETQYF. The DNA for the CDR3 is TGCGCCAGCAGTGTTGGAATAGCGGGAGCGGGGGAGACCCAGTACTTC.

J is TRBJ2-7 and V is TRBV29-1, with 7 bases aligning to TRBD2. V was clipped by 6 bases and J by 2 bases; unmatched bases: 4. The germline V gene encodes CDR1 SQVTM and CDR2 ANQGSEA. CDR3 length: 12 residues. This chain's CDR3 is CSVGGSPYEQYF. Written as DNA, the CDR3 is TGCAGCGTGGGAGGGTCTCCCTACGAGCAGTACTTC.

The J gene is TRBJ2-2, the V gene TRBV5-1, with 12 bases lining up with TRBD2. With V trimmed by 2 bases and J by 3 bases, 8 bases remained unmatched. The CDR3 spans 18 residues. Germline-derived CDR1 and CDR2 are SGHRS and YFSETQ. CDR3 nucleotides: TGCGCCAGCAGCTTAGGGACTAGCGGGCTCCCTTACACCGGGGAGCTGTTTTTT. It yields the protein CASSLGTSGLPYTGELFF.

The chain couples TRBV28 to TRBJ2-7; 9 bases match TRBD1. The CDR3 covers 14 residues. The V and J ends lost 5 bases and 0 bases, in that order; junction bases with no gene match: 2. The germline CDR1 and CDR2 sequences are MDHEN and SYDVKM. CDR3: CASSGTGNSYEQYF. The CDR3 DNA reads TGTGCCAGCAGTGGGACAGGGAACTCCTACGAGCAGTACTTC.

The chain links TRBV28 to TRBJ2-5; tentatively, D is TRBD1 (6 bases). Per the germline V gene, CDR1 is MDHEN and CDR2 is SYDVKM. V gave up 4 bases and J gave up 1 base, with 13 bases separating them. The CDR3 is 15 residues long. CDR3 DNA: TGTGCCAGCAGTTCCCGAACAGGGTTCCAAGAGACCCAGTACTTC. Translating gives CASSSRTGFQETQYF.

The J gene is TRBJ2-1, the V gene TRBV7-2; 11 nucleotides agree with TRBD2. In germline, CDR1 is SGHTA, CDR2 FQGNSA. Germline trimming cut 4 bases from V and 7 bases from J; bases unmatched to any gene: 6. This CDR3 region has 15 residues. The CDR3 protein is CASSWVSGRVNEQFF. CDR3 bases: TGTGCCAGCAGCTGGGTTAGCGGGAGGGTGAATGAGCAGTTCTTC.

V is TRBV29-1 and J is TRBJ1-3; TRBD1 is a possible D gene (6 bases). Germline CDR1 is SQVTM and CDR2 is ANQGSEA. There are 14 residues in the CDR3. V was cut by 3 bases and J by 1 base, with 10 bases left in between. CDR3 coding DNA: TGCAGCGTTGATCCGGGGGCTTCTGGAAACACCATATATTTT. Protein: CSVDPGASGNTIYF.

This clone appeared a few times. This clone may be a read error of a much larger clone one base away. This CDR3 is also generated by other DNA sequences in the sample. This chain uses TRBV6-5 with TRBJ2-7, with D tentatively TRBD2 (6 bases). Germline lookup yields CDR1 MNHEY and CDR2 SVGAGI. There are 13 residues in the CDR3. CDR3 coding DNA: TGCGCCAGCAGCCTTGTGGGGGGCTACGAGCAGTACTTC. As protein: CASSLVGGYEQYF.

This clone showed up just once. The J gene is TRBJ2-2, the V gene TRBV6-5; D ambiguous. Per the germline V gene, CDR1 is MNHEY and CDR2 is SVGAGI. V shed 5 bases and J shed 3 bases, with 7 bases lying between them. This CDR3 region has 13 residues. CDR3 loop: CASSKAYTGELFF. The DNA for the CDR3 is TGTGCCAGCAGTAAAGCTTACACCGGGGAGCTGTTTTTT.

The chain is built from TRBV7-2 and TRBJ2-5; D may be TRBD1 (6 bases). CDR1 is SGHTA, CDR2 FQGNSA, per germline. The CDR3 is 14 amino acids. Trimming shortened V by 3 bases and J by 1 base, and 9 bases separated the two germline ends. As DNA, the CDR3 is TGTGCCAGCAGCTTCCAGGGGTCCCAAGAGACCCAGTACTTC. This gives the protein CASSFQGSQETQYF. Drawing the rest from reference TRBV7-2 and TRBJ2-5, the complete variable domain is GAGVSQSPSNKVTEKGKDVELRCDPISGHTALYWYRQSLGQGLEFLIYFQGNSAPDKSGLPSDRFSAERTGGSVSTLTIQRTQQEDSAVYLCASSFQGSQETQYFGPGTRLLVL.

The table lists this clone with a count of one. The rearrangement links TRBV28 to TRBJ2-5, with 8 nucleotides matching TRBD1. J lost 4 bases, V lost 2 bases, and 6 bases had no gene match. Germline CDR1 MDHEN, CDR2 SYDVKM. This CDR3 has 15 amino acids. In nucleotides, the CDR3 is TGTGCCAGCAGTTTAGCCGGGACAGGCGGAGAGACCCAGTACTTC. It encodes CASSLAGTGGETQYF.

As concerns this clone: This could be a read error, since a much larger clone is one nucleotide away. Other DNA sequences in the sample encode the same CDR3. V is TRBV11-2 and J is TRBJ2-3; 7 nucleotides match TRBD1. This CDR3 has 14 amino acids. The germline V gene encodes CDR1 SGHAT and CDR2 FQNNGV. The CDR3: CASSLERGQDTQYF. The CDR3 DNA follows: TGTGCCAGCAGCTTAGAAAGGGGGCAGGATACTCAGTATTTT.

J is TRBJ1-1 and V is TRBV7-9, with D unresolved. There are 15 residues in the CDR3. Trimming cost V 5 bases and J 1 base, with 14 bases left between them. CDR1 is SEHNR and CDR2 is FQNEAQ in the germline V gene (reference sequence). The CDR3 is CASSPRHLRNTEAFF. CDR3 in DNA: TGTGCCAGCAGCCCCCGACATTTAAGGAACACTGAAGCTTTCTTT.

The chain is built from TRBV2 and TRBJ2-6; TRBD1 is a possible D gene (5 bases). The V end was cut by 7 bases, the J end by 4 bases, with 11 bases between. The CDR3 consists of 14 residues. CDR1 SNHLY and CDR2 FYNNEI come from the germline V gene. The CDR3 DNA reads TGTGCCAGCAAGCAGGGAAGAGGGGCCAACGTCCTGACTTTC. Protein sequence: CASKQGRGANVLTF.

The chain is built from TRBV5-1 and TRBJ1-1; perhaps TRBD1 as D (5 bases). Trimming pared 4 bases from V and 4 bases from J, leaving 20 bases between. The germline CDR1 and CDR2 sequences are SGHRS and YFSETQ. The CDR3 has 16 residues. DNA for the CDR3: TGCGCCAGCAGCCCTGACCCTGGGGGGGAGACCACTGAAGCTTTCTTT. This gives the protein CASSPDPGGETTEAFF.

The chain carries TRBV27 and TRBJ2-3; 7 nucleotides agree with TRBD1. Germline trimming cut 2 bases from V and 4 bases from J; bases unmatched to any gene: 15. The CDR3 is 18 amino acids. The germline V gene encodes CDR1 MNHEY and CDR2 SMNVEV (reference sequence). CDR3 sequence reads: CASSLRTPQGTRSDTQYF. The CDR3 bases are TGTGCCAGCAGTTTACGAACCCCACAGGGGACCAGGTCAGATACGCAGTATTTT.